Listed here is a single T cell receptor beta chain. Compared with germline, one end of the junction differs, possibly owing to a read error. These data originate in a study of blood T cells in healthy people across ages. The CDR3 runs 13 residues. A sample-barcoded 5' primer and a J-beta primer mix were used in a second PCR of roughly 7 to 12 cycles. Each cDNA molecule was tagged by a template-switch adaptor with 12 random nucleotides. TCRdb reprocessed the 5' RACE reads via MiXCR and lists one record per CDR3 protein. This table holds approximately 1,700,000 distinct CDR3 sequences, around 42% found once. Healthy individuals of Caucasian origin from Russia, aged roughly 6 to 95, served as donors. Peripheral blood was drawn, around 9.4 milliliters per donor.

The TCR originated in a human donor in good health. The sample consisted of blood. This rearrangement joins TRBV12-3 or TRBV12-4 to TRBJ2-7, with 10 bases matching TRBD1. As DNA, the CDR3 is TGCGCCAGCAGACAGGGGGCGATTCGCGAGCAGTACTTC. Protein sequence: CASRQGAIREQYF.